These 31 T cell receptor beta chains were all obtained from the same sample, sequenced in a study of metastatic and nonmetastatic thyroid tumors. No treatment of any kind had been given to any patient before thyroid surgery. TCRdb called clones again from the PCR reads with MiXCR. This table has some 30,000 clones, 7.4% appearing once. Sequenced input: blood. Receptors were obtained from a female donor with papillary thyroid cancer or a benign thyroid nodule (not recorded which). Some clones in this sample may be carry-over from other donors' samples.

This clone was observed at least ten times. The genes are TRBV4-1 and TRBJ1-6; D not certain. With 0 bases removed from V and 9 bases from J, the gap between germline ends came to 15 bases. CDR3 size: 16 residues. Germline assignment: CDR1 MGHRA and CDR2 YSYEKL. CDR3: CASSQEGTLYRSPLHF. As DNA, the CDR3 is TGCGCCAGCAGCCAAGAGGGCACATTGTACCGTTCACCCCTCCACTTT.

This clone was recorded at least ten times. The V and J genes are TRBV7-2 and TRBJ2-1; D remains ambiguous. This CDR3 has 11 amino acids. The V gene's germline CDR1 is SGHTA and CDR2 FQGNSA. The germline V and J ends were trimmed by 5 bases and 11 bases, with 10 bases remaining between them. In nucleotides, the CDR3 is TGTGCCAGCAGCCCCTACGGTCAGCAGTTCTTC. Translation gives CASSPYGQQFF.

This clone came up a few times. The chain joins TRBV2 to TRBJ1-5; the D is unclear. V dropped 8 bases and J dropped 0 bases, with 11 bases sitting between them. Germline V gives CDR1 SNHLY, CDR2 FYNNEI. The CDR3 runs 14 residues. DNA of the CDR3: TGTGCCAGCTCTCGATTGAATAGCAATCAGCCCCAGCATTTT. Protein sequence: CASSRLNSNQPQHF.

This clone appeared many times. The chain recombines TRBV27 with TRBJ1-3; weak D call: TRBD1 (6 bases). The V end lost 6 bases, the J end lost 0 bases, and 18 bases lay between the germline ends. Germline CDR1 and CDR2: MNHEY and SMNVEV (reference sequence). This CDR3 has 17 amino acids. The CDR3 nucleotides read TGTGCCAGCAGCACCTATGGGAGCAGGGGCTCTGGAAACACCATATATTTT. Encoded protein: CASSTYGSRGSGNTIYF.

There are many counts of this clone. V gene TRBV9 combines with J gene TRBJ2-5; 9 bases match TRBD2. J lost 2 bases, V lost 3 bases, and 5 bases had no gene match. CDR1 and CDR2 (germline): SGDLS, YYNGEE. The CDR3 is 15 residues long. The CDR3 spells CASSGRLADQETQYF. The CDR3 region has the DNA TGTGCCAGCAGCGGACGACTAGCGGATCAAGAGACCCAGTACTTC.

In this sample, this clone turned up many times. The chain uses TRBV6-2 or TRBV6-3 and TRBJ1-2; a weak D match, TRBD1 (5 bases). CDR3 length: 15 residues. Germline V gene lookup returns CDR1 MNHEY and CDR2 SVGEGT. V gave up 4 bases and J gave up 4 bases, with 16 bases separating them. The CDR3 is CASSLPGTYVYGYTF. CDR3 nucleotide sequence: TGTGCCAGCAGTTTGCCGGGGACTTACGTCTATGGCTACACCTTC.

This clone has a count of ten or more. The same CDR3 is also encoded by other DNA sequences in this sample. The CDR3 loop reads CASSSVAGLGEQYF. The CDR3 coding sequence is TGTGCCAGCAGTTCAGTAGCGGGGCTAGGCGAGCAGTACTTC. The V gene is TRBV12-3 or TRBV12-4, the J gene TRBJ2-7; TRBD2 matches 8 bases. The CDR3 is 14 amino acids. V shed 4 bases and J 6 bases; nucleotides not matched to a gene: 8.

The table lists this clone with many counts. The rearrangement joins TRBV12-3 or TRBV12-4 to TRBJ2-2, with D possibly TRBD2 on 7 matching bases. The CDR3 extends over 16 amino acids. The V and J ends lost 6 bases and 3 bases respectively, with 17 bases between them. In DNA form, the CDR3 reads TGTGCCAGCAGCTCCCCGCAGGGGAGGGACACCGGGGAGCTGTTTTTT. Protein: CASSSPQGRDTGELFF.

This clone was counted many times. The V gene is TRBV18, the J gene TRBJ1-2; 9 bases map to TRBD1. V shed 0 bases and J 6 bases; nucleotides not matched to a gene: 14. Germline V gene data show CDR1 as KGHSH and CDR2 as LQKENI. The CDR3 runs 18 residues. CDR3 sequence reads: CASSPPGQGGAVRNGYTF. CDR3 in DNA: TGTGCCAGCTCACCACCGGGACAGGGAGGCGCGGTTAGGAATGGCTACACCTTC. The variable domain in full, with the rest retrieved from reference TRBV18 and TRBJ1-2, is NAGVMQNPRHLVRRRGQEARLRCSPMKGHSHVYWYRQLPEEGLKFMVYLQKENIIDESGMPKERFSAEFPKEGPSILRIQQVVRGDSAAYFCASSPPGQGGAVRNGYTFGSGTRLTVV.

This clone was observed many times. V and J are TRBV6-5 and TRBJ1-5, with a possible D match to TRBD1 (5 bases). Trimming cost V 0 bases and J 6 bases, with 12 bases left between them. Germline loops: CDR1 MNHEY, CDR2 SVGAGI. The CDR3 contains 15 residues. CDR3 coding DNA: TGTGCCAGCAGTTACTCGGGGCTAGTCGGTCAGCCCCAGCATTTT. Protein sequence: CASSYSGLVGQPQHF.

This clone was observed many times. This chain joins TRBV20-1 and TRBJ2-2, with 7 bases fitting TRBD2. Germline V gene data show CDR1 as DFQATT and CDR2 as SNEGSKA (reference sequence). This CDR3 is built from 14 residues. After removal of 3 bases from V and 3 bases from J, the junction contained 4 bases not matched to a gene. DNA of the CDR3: TGCAGTGCTAGGACTAGCCTGGACACCGGGGAGCTGTTTTTT. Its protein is CSARTSLDTGELFF.

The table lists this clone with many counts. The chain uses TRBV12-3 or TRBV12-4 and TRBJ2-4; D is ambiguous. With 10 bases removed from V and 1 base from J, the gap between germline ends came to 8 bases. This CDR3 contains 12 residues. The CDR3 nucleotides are TGTGCCATCGCCGCGGCCAAAAACATTCAGTACTTC. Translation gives CAIAAAKNIQYF.

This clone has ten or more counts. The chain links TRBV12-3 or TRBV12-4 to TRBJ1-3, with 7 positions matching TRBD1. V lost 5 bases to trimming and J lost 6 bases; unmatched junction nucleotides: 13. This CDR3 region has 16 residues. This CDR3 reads CASSQYLTGKSNTIYF. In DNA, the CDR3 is TGTGCCAGCAGTCAATACCTGACAGGGAAGTCAAACACCATATATTTT.

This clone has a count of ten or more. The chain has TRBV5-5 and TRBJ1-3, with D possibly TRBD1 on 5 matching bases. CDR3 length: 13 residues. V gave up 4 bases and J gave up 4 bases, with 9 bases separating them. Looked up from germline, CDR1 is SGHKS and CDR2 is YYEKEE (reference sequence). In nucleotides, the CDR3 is TGTGCCAGCAGCGCAGGGACCGGAAACACCATATATTTT. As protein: CASSAGTGNTIYF.

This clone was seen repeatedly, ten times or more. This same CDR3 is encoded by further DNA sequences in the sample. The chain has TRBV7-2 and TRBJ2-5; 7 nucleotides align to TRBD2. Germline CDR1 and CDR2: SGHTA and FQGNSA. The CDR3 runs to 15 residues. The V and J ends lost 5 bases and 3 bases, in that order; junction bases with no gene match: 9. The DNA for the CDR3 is TGTGCCAGCAGCCCAGTGGGGGGGGGAAAAGAGACCCAGTACTTC. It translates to CASSPVGGGKETQYF.

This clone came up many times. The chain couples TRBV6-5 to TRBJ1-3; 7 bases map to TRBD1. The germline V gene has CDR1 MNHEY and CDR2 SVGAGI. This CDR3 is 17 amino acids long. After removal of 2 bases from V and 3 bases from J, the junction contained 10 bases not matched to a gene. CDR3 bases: TGTGCCAGCAGTTACGCGACAGGGCTTACAGATGGAAACACCATATATTTT. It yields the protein CASSYATGLTDGNTIYF.

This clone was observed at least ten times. DNA of the CDR3: TGCGCCAGCAGCCAAGACCAAGGGGACACGGATCTGCAGTACTTC. Its protein is CASSQDQGDTDLQYF. This chain links TRBV4-3 with TRBJ2-7; D is possibly TRBD1 (6 bases). Germline loops: CDR1 LGHNA, CDR2 YSLEER. The CDR3 has 15 residues. Trimming removed 0 bases from V and 9 bases from J, with 18 bases in between.

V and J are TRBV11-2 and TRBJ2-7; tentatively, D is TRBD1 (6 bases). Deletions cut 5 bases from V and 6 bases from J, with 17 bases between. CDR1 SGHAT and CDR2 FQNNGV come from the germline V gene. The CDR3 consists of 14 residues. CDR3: CASSLAAGQIEQYF. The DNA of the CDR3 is TGTGCCAGCAGCCTCGCGGCCGGACAGATCGAGCAGTACTTC.

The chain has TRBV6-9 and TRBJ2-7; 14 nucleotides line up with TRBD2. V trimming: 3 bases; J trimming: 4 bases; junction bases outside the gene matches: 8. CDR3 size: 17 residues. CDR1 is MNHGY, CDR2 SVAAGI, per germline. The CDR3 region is CASSYPRLAGGGYEQYF. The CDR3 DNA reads TGTGCCAGCAGTTACCCCAGACTAGCGGGGGGGGGGTACGAGCAGTACTTC.

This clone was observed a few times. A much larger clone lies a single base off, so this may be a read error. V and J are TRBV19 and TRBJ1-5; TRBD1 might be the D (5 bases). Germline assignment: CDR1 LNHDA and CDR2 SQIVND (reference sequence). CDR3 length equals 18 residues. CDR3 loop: CASNRRSTTETGNQHQHF. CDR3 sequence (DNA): TGTGCCAGTAATAGACGAAGTACTACGGAAACAGGCAATCAGCACCAGCATTTT.

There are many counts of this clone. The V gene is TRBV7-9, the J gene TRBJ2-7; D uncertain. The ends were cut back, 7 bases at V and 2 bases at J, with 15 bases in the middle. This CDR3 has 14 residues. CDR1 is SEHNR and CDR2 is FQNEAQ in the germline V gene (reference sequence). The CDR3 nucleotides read TGTGCCAGCACCCAGGAAATCTATCCCTACGAGCAGTACTTC. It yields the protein CASTQEIYPYEQYF.

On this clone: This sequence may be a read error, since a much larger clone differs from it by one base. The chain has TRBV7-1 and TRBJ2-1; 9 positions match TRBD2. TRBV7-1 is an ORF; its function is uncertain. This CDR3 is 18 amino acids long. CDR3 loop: CASSSPLAGRIMGNDQFF. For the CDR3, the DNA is TGTGCCAGCAGCTCCCCGCTAGCGGGAAGGATAATGGGGAATGATCAGTTCTTC.

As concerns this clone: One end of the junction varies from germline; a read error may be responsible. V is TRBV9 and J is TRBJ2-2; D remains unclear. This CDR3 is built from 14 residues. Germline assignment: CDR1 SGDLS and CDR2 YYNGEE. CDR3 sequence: CAISLAGLAGELFF. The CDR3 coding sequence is TGTGCCATCAGCTTAGCCGGGTTGGCCGGGGAGCTGTTTTTT.

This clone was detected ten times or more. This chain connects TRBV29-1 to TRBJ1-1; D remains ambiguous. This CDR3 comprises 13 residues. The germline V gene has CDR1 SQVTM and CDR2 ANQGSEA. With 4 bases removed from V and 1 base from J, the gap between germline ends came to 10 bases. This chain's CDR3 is CSVAGQPNTEAFF. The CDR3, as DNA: TGCAGCGTTGCTGGGCAGCCGAACACTGAAGCTTTCTTT.

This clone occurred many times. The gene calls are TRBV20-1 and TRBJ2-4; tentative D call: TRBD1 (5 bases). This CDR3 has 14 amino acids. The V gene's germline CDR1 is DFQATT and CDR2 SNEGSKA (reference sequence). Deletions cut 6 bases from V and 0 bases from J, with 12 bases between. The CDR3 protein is CSAFDSLAKNIQYF. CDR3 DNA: TGCAGTGCATTCGACAGTTTAGCCAAAAACATTCAGTACTTC.

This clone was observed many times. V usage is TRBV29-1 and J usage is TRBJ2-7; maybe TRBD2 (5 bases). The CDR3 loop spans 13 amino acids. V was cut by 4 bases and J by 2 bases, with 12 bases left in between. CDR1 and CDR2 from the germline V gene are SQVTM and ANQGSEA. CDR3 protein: CSVGTWPAYEQYF. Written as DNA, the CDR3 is TGCAGCGTTGGGACTTGGCCAGCCTACGAGCAGTACTTC.

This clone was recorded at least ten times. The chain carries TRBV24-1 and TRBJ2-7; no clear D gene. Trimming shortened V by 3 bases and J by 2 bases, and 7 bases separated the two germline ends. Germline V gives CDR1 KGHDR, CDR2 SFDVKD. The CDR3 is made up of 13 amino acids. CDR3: CATSDPYTYEQYF. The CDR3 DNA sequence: TGTGCCACCAGTGATCCGTATACCTACGAGCAGTACTTC.

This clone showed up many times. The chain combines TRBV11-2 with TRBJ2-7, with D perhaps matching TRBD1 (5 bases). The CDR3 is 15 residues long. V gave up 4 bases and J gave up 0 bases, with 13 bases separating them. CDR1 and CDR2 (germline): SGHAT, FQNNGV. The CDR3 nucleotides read TGTGCCAGCAGCTCTCACAGGCCCGGCTCCTACGAGCAGTACTTC. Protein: CASSSHRPGSYEQYF.

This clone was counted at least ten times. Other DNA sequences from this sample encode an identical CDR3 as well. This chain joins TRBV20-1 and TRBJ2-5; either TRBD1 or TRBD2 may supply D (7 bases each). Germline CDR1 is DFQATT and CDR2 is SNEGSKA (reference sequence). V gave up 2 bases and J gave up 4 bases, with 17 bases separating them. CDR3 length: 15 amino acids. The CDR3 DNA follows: TGCAGTGCTAGACCCAGACAGGGAGGGGGAGAGACCCAGTACTTC. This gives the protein CSARPRQGGGETQYF.

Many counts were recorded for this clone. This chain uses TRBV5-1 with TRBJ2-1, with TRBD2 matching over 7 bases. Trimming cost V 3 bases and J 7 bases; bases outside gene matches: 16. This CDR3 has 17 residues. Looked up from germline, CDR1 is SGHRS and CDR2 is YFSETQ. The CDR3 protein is CASSSGLNLFVGNEQFF. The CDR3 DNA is TGCGCCAGCAGCTCGGGACTAAATTTATTTGTCGGAAATGAGCAGTTCTTC.

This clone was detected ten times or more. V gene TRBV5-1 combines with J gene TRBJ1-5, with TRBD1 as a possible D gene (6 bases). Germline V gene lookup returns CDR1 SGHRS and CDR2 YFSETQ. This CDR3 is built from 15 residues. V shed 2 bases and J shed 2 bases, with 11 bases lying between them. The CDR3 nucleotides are TGCGCCAGCAGCTTCTGGGGGGCCGGCAATCAGCCCCAGCATTTT. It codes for CASSFWGAGNQPQHF.